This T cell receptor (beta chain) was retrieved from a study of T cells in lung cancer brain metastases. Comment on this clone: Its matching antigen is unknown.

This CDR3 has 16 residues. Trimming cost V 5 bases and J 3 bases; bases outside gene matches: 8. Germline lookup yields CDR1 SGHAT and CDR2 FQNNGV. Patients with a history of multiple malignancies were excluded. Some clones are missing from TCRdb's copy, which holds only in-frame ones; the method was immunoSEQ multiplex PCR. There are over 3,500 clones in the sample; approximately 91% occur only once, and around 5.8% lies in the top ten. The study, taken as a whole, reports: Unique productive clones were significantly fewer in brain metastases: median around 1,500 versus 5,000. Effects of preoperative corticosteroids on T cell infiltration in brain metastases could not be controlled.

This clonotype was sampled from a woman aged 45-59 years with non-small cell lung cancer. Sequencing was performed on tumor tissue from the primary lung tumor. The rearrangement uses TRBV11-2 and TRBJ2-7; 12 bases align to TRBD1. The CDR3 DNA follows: TGTGCCAGCAGCGAGGCCGGGACAGGGGGCCTCTACGAGCAGTACTTC. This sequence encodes CASSEAGTGGLYEQYF.